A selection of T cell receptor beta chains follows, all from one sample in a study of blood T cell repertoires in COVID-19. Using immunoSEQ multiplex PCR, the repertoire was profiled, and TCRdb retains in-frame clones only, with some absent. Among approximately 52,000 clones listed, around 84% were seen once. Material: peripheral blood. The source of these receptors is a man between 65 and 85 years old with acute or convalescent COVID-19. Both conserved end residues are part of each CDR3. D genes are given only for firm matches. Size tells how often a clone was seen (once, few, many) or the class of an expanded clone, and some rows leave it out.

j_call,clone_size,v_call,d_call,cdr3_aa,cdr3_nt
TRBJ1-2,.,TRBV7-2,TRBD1,CASRPTRDSYGYTF,TGTGCCAGCAGACCCACCCGGGACAGCTATGGCTACACCTTC
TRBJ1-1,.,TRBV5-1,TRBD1,CASSREGQPTEAFF,TGCGCCAGCAGCCGCGAGGGACAGCCCACTGAAGCTTTCTTT
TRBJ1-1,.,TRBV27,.,CASKGRGGYLNTEAFF,TGTGCCAGCAAGGGAAGGGGAGGGTACTTGAACACTGAAGCTTTCTTT
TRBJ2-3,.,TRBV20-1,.,CSASRADTQYF,TGCAGTGCTTCACGGGCAGATACGCAGTATTTT
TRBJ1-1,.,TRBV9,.,CASSVRPGNTEAFF,TGTGCCAGCAGCGTGCGCCCAGGAAACACTGAAGCTTTCTTT
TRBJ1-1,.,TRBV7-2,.,CASSFEGRAFF,TGTGCCAGCAGCTTTGAAGGGAGGGCTTTCTTT
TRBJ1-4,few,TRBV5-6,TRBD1,CASSLARGANEKLFF,TGTGCCAGCAGCTTGGCCAGGGGGGCTAATGAAAAACTGTTTTTT
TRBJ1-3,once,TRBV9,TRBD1,CASSVTTGGNTIYF,TGTGCCAGCAGCGTAACGACAGGGGGAAACACCATATATTTT
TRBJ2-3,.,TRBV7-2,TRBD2,CASSLIGTSGRGTDTQYF,TGTGCCAGCAGCTTGATCGGGACTAGCGGGAGGGGCACAGATACGCAGTATTTT
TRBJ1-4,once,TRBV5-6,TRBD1,CASSPGTGPTTNEKLFF,TGTGCCAGCAGCCCCGGGACAGGCCCGACAACTAATGAAAAACTGTTTTTT
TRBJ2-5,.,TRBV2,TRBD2,CASSGLAGTQETQYF,TGTGCCAGCAGTGGTCTAGCGGGGACGCAAGAGACCCAGTACTTC
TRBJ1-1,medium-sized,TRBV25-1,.,CASSESTNAFF,TGTGCCAGCAGTGAATCTACTAATGCTTTCTTT
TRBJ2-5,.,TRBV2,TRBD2,CASSDSGRVGETQYF,TGTGCCAGCAGTGATAGCGGGAGGGTCGGGGAGACCCAGTACTTC
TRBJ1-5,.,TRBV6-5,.,CASSDINSNQPQHF,TGTGCCAGTTCGGACATTAATAGCAATCAGCCCCAGCATTTT
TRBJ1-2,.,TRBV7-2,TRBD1,CASSVDRGGYTF,TGTGCCAGCAGCGTCGACAGGGGTGGCTACACCTTC
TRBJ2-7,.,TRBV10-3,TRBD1,CAISEIGDREYF,TGTGCCATCAGTGAGATAGGGGACAGGGAGTACTTC
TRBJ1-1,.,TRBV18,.,CASSPRAGLETEAFF,TGTGCCAGCTCACCACGGGCGGGGCTTGAGACTGAAGCTTTCTTT
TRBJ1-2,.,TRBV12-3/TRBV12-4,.,CASSKEVGRGYTF,TGTGCCAGCAGCAAAGAGGTGGGGAGGGGCTACACCTTC
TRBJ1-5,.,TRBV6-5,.,CASSDGLGGQPQHF,TGTGCCAGCAGCGATGGACTTGGCGGTCAGCCCCAGCATTTT
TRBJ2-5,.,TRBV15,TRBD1,CATSRVHRGLETQYF,TGTGCCACCAGCAGAGTCCACAGGGGGTTAGAGACCCAGTACTTC
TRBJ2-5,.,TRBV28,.,CASTPGFQDSTGTLYQETQYF,TGTGCCAGCACGCCGGGATTCCAGGACTCAACGGGTACTCTGTACCAAGAGACCCAGTACTTC
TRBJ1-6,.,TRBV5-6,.,CASGVQGTLHF,TGTGCCAGCGGAGTCCAGGGAACCCTCCACTTT
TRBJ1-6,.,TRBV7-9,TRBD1,CASTQGVGSPLHF,TGTGCCAGCACCCAGGGGGTAGGATCACCCCTCCACTTT
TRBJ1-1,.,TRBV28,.,CASSTLQGSGDTEAFF,TGTGCCAGCAGTACATTACAGGGATCAGGGGACACTGAAGCTTTCTTT
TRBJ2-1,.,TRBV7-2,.,CASSFQGKVGYNEQFF,TGTGCCAGCAGCTTTCAGGGAAAAGTCGGGTACAATGAGCAGTTCTTC
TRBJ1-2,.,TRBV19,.,CASSIDPLSYGYTF,TGTGCCAGTAGTATAGATCCCCTGAGCTATGGCTACACCTTC
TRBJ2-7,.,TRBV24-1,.,CATSDLAESEQYF,TGTGCCACCAGTGATTTGGCGGAGTCCGAGCAGTACTTC
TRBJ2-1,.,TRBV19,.,CASSIGRRQAFYNEQFF,TGTGCCAGTAGTATAGGTCGGAGGCAGGCGTTCTACAATGAGCAGTTCTTC
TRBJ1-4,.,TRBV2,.,CASSEALRGRTNEKLFF,TGTGCCAGCAGTGAAGCGCTTCGGGGTAGGACTAATGAAAAACTGTTTTTT
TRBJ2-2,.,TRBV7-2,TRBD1,CASSLRGQGGSIGELFF,TGTGCCAGCAGCTTAAGAGGACAGGGTGGATCTATCGGGGAGCTGTTTTTT
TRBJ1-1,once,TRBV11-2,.,CASSYGGHTEAFF,TGTGCCAGCAGCTACGGGGGACACACTGAAGCTTTCTTT
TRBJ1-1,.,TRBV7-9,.,CASSAAGGRTEAFF,TGTGCCAGCAGCGCGGCCGGGGGGCGGACTGAAGCTTTCTTT
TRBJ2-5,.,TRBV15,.,CATSRGAQETQYF,TGTGCCACCAGCAGGGGGGCACAAGAGACCCAGTACTTC
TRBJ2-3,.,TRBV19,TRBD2,CASSSSGSADTQYF,TGTGCCAGTAGTAGCAGCGGGAGCGCAGATACGCAGTATTTT
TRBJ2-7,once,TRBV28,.,CASRNSYEQYF,TGTGCCAGCAGAAACAGCTACGAGCAGTACTTC
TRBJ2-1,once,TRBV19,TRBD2,CASSIQRGGGEQFF,TGTGCCAGTAGTATCCAGCGGGGGGGCGGTGAGCAGTTCTTC
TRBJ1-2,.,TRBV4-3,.,CASSQDPDYGYTF,TGCGCCAGCAGCCAAGATCCGGACTATGGCTACACCTTC
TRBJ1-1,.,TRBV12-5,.,CASGLSGMTEAFF,TGTGCTAGTGGTTTGTCAGGAATGACTGAAGCTTTCTTT
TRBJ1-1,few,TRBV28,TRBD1,CASSSATGGDTEAFF,TGTGCCAGCAGTTCCGCTACAGGGGGGGACACTGAAGCTTTCTTT
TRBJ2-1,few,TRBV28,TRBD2,CASGSSGSYNEQFF,TGTGCCAGCGGGTCTAGCGGCTCCTACAATGAGCAGTTCTTC
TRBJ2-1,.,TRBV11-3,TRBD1,CASSLRDRPYNEQFF,TGTGCCAGCAGCTTACGGGACAGGCCCTACAATGAGCAGTTCTTC
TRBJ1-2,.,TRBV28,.,CASSLSMRGNAGGYTF,TGTGCCAGCAGTTTATCGATGCGGGGAAACGCCGGTGGCTACACCTTC
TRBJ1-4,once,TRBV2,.,CASSYLATNEKLFF,TGTGCCAGCAGCTACCTCGCAACTAATGAAAAACTGTTTTTT
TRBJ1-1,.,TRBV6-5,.,CASTLGGANTEAFF,TGTGCCAGCACCTTAGGAGGGGCGAACACTGAAGCTTTCTTT
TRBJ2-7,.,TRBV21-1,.,CASSQNEGYQAYEQYF,TGTGCCAGCAGCCAAAACGAGGGATACCAAGCCTACGAGCAGTACTTC
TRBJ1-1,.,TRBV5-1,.,CASSLGSGENTEAFF,TGCGCCAGCAGCTTGGGCTCAGGGGAGAACACTGAAGCTTTCTTT
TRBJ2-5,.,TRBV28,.,CASSLGGSQETQYF,TGTGCCAGCAGTTTAGGGGGCTCCCAAGAGACCCAGTACTTC
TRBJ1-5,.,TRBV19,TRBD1,CATLQTGGGNQPQHF,TGTGCCACCCTGCAGACAGGGGGCGGAAATCAGCCCCAGCATTTT
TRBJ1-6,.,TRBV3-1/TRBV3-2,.,CASSPFWRYYNSPLHF,TGTGCCAGCAGTCCCTTTTGGAGATACTATAATTCACCCCTCCACTTT
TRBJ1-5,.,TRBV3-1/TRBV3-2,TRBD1,CASSQRDRGLGGNQPQHF,TGTGCCAGCAGCCAACGGGACAGGGGGTTAGGGGGCAATCAGCCCCAGCATTTT
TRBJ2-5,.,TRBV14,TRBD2,CASSQGRLAGAETQYF,TGTGCCAGCAGCCAAGGCCGGTTAGCGGGAGCAGAGACCCAGTACTTC
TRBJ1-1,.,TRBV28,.,CASSLWAGPTEAFF,TGTGCCAGCAGTTTATGGGCGGGGCCCACTGAAGCTTTCTTT
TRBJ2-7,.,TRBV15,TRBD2,CATSRGGTSGKYEQYF,TGTGCCACCAGCAGAGGTGGGACTAGCGGGAAATACGAGCAGTACTTC
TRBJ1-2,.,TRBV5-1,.,CASSLDTSGDYGYTF,TGCGCCAGCAGCCTCGACACATCCGGGGACTATGGCTACACCTTC